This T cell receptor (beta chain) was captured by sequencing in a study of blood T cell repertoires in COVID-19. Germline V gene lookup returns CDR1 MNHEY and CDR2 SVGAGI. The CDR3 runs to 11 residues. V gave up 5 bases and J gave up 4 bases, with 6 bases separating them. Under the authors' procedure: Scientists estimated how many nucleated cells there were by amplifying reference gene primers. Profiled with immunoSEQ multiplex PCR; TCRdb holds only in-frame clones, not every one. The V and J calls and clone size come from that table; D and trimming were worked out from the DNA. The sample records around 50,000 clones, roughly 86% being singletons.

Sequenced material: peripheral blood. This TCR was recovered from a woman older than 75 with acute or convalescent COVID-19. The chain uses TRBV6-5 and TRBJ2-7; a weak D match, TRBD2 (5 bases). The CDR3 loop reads CASSQRYEQYF. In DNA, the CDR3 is TGTGCCAGCAGTCAGCGGTACGAGCAGTACTTC.